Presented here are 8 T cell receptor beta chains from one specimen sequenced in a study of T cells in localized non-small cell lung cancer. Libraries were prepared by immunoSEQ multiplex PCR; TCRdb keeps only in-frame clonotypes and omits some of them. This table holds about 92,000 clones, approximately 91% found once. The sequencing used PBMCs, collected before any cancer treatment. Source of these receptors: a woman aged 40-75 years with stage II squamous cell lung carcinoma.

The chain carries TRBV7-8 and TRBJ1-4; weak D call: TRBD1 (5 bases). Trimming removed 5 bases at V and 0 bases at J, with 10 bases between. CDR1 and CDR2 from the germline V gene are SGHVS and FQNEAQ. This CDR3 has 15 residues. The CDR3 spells CASSQGAATNEKLFF. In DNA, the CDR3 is TGTGCCAGCAGCCAGGGTGCGGCAACTAATGAAAAACTGTTTTTT.

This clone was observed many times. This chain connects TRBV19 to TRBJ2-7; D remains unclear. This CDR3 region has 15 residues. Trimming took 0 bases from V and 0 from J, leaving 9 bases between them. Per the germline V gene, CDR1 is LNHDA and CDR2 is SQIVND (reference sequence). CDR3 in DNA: TGTGCCAGTAGTATAGATCAGCAGAGCTCCTACGAGCAGTACTTC. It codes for CASSIDQQSSYEQYF.

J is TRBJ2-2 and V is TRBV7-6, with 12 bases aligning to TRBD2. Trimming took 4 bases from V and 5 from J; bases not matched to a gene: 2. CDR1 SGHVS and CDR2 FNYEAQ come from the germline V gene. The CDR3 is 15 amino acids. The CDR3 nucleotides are TGTGCCAGCAGCTCACTAGCGGGGGGAACCGGGGAGCTGTTTTTT. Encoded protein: CASSSLAGGTGELFF.

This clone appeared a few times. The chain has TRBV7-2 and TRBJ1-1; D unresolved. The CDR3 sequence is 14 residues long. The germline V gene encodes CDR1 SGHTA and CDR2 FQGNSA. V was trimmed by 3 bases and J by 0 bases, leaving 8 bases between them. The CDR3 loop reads CASSFQNMNTEAFF. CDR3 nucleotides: TGTGCCAGCAGCTTCCAGAACATGAACACTGAAGCTTTCTTT. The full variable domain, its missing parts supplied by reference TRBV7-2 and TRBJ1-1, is GAGVSQSPSNKVTEKGKDVELRCDPISGHTALYWYRQSLGQGLEFLIYFQGNSAPDKSGLPSDRFSAERTGGSVSTLTIQRTQQEDSAVYLCASSFQNMNTEAFFGQGTRLTVV.

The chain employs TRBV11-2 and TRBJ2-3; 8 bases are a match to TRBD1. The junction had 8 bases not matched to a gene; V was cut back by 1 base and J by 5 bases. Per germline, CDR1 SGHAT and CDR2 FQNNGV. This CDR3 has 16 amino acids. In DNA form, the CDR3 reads TGTGCCAGCAGCTTAGTACAGGGGGAATGGGGAGATACGCAGTATTTT. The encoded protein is CASSLVQGEWGDTQYF.

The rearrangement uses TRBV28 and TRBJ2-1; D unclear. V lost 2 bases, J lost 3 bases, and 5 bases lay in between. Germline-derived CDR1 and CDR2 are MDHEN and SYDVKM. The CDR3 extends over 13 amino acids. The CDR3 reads CASSLGDYNEQFF. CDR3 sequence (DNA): TGTGCCAGCAGTTTAGGTGACTACAATGAGCAGTTCTTC. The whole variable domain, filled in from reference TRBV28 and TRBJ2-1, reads DVKVTQSSRYLVKRTGEKVFLECVQDMDHENMFWYRQDPGLGLRLIYFSYDVKMKEKGDIPEGYSVSREKKERFSLILESASTNQTSMYLCASSLGDYNEQFFGPGTRLTVL.

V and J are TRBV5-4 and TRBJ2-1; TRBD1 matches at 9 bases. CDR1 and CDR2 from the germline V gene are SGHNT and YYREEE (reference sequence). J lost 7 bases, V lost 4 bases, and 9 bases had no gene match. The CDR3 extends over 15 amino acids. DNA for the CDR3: TGTGCCAGCAGCATGGGACAGGGAGATAGGAATGAGCAGTTCTTC. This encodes CASSMGQGDRNEQFF. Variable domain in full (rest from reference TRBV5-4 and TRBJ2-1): ETGVTQSPTHLIKTRGQQVTLRCSSQSGHNTVSWYQQALGQGPQFIFQYYREEENGRGNFPPRFSGLQFPNYSSELNVNALELDDSALYLCASSMGQGDRNEQFFGPGTRLTVL.

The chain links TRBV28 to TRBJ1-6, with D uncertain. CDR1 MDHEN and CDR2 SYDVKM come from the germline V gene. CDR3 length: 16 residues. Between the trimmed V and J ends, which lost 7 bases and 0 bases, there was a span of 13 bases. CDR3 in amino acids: CASTLRLPSYNSPLHF. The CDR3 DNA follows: TGTGCCAGCACCCTAAGACTCCCCTCCTATAATTCACCCCTCCACTTT.